This TCR beta chain was found in a study of blood T cell repertoires in COVID-19. Whole-study context: COVID-19 samples collected from the United States, Italy and Spain covered acute and convalescent phases. T cells, B-cell-depleted T cells, or PBMCs supplied cDNA or gDNA.

Germline V gene data show CDR1 as SNHLY and CDR2 as FYNNEI. This CDR3 is built from 16 residues. The V end lost 1 base, the J end lost 1 base, and 12 bases lay between the germline ends. Using immunoSEQ multiplex PCR, the repertoire was profiled, and TCRdb retains in-frame clones only, with some absent. The table has over 150,000 clones, 84% seen once. Material for sequencing was peripheral blood. The V and J genes are TRBV2 and TRBJ2-3; maybe TRBD2 (5 bases). The sequence derives from a man between 18 and 35 years old with active or convalescent COVID-19. CDR3 protein: CASSEVLTEGTDTQYF. CDR3 in DNA: TGTGCCAGCAGTGAAGTTTTGACGGAGGGCACAGATACGCAGTATTTT.